This note documents a single TCR beta chain sequence. The table came from immunoSEQ multiplex PCR; TCRdb's copy has only in-frame clones and leaves some out. The sample consists of around 81,000 clones, 70% to 85% of them appearing once. This specimen belongs to a study of neoadjuvant anti-PD-1 for oral cavity cancer. Study as a whole: Non-progressing patients received a fourth nivolumab dose near day 43, then surgery on days 50-56.

After removal of 4 bases from V and 7 bases from J, the junction contained 3 bases not matched to a gene. Germline V gene lookup returns CDR1 SGHVS and CDR2 FNYEAQ. This CDR3 has 12 amino acids. Stage II-IVA oral cavity squamous cell carcinoma was new and untreated by systemic or radiation therapy. Cohort: HPV-negative, locally advanced oral cavity squamous cell carcinoma patients. The specimen was PBMCs, collected before nivolumab (anti-PD-1) treatment. The TCR sequence derives from a person aged 35-80 years with oral cavity squamous cell carcinoma. The J gene is TRBJ2-7, the V gene TRBV7-6; 8 nucleotides agree with TRBD2. CDR3: CASSSGGDEQYF. CDR3 bases: TGTGCCAGCAGCTCCGGGGGGGATGAGCAGTACTTC.